The entry that follows covers one T cell receptor (beta chain) sequence. Its antigen remains unidentified. Every single patient, without exception, relapsed after autologous stem cell transplantation, and brentuximab vedotin exposure varied. Method: immunoSEQ multiplex PCR; TCRdb's copy keeps in-frame clones and lacks some. The sample shows some 31,000 clones, 55% to 75% of them seen only once. The data were obtained in a study of PD-1 blockade in classical Hodgkin lymphoma. Study overall: The study gave patients nivolumab 3 mg/kg intravenously every 2 weeks. General study points: Some patients started nivolumab under 1 year after ASCT, and they were excluded.

The receptor comes from a human donor with classical Hodgkin lymphoma. This specimen was peripheral blood mononuclear cells (PBMCs), taken before the second cycle of nivolumab.

The CDR3 region has the DNA TGTGCCAGCAGCAAAGGGACTATCAAAGCCCGGGGGCAGTTCTTC. Protein: CASSKGTIKARGQFF. This sequence joins TRBV7-2 and TRBJ2-1, with TRBD2 matching 7 bases. J lost 12 bases, V lost 5 bases, and 16 bases had no gene match. This CDR3 region has 15 residues. Germline V gene sequence: CDR1 SGHTA, CDR2 FQGNSA.